A single sample gave rise to the 10 T cell receptor beta chains below, sequenced in a study of tumor-infiltrating lymphocytes in primary liver carcinoma. Each 20-30 mg portion of unsorted bulk tissue served as the source for co-extraction of RNA and DNA. cDNA specific to TCR beta was made from 500 ng of total RNA, with a constant-region primer employed for priming. Slightly modified ARM-PCR with three nested multiplex PCR rounds yielded TCR beta libraries. A C-beta reverse primer was combined with TRBV1-TRBV30 forward primers in the first two PCR rounds, and each round had ten to eleven cycles. TCRdb passed the multiplex PCR reads through MiXCR, listing each CDR3 protein once. Altogether about 110,000 distinct CDR3 sequences are present, around two thirds being singletons, with the ten largest covering roughly 9%. The sequenced sample was liver tumor tissue from sampling region 1. Subset meaning: tumor region T1, superior pole. These receptors were obtained from a woman in her fifties or sixties with primary liver carcinoma and hepatitis B virus infection.

Comments on this clonotype: Compared with germline, one end of the junction differs, possibly owing to a read error. The chain joins TRBV12-3 or TRBV12-4 to TRBJ2-3, with 7 bases aligning to TRBD2. This CDR3 has 15 residues. The CDR3 protein is CPSSLAQAGPKTQYF. For the CDR3, the DNA is TGTCCCAGCAGTTTAGCCCAAGCGGGACCGAAGACACAGTATTTT.

The gene calls are TRBV12-3 or TRBV12-4 and TRBJ1-1; tentatively, D is TRBD1 (5 bases). The CDR3 totals 15 residues. Trimming stripped 6 bases from V and 6 bases from J, with 20 bases between. CDR3 protein: CASSPGGASNPEAFF. The CDR3 region has the DNA TGTGCCAGCAGCCCGGGAGGGGCCAGTAACCCTGAAGCTTTCTTT.

This rearrangement joins TRBV7-9 to TRBJ2-2, with TRBD1 identical over 9 bases. The CDR3 consists of 14 residues. CDR1 is SEHNR, CDR2 FQNEAQ, per germline (reference sequence). V was clipped by 5 bases and J by 5 bases; unmatched bases: 3. The chain's CDR3 is CASSRGTGTGELFF. In DNA, the CDR3 is TGTGCCAGCAGCCGAGGGACAGGGACCGGGGAGCTGTTTTTT.

The chain employs TRBV11-3 and TRBJ2-1; the D is unclear. V was trimmed by 1 base and J by 3 bases, leaving 10 bases between them. Germline V gene lookup returns CDR1 SGHNT and CDR2 YENEEA. The CDR3 has 15 residues. The CDR3 DNA sequence: TGTGCCAGCAGCTTAGCAAAAGTTGGCTACAATGAGCAGTTCTTC. The encoded protein is CASSLAKVGYNEQFF. The whole variable domain, remainder taken from reference TRBV11-3 and TRBJ2-1, is EAGVVQSPRYKIIEKKQPVAFWCNPISGHNTLYWYLQNLGQGPELLIRYENEEAVDDSQLPKDRFSAERLKGVDSTLKIQPAELGDSAVYLCASSLAKVGYNEQFFGPGTRLTVL.

The chain has TRBV4-2 and TRBJ1-1; 7 nucleotides align to TRBD1. This CDR3 comprises 14 residues. With V trimmed by 9 bases and J by 0 bases, 7 bases remained unmatched. Per the germline V gene, CDR1 is LGHNA and CDR2 is YNFKEQ. CDR3 coding DNA: TGTGCCAGAAGTTCGGGACAGCTGAACACTGAAGCTTTCTTT. Protein: CARSSGQLNTEAFF.

On this clonotype: A single base separates this from a much larger clone, so it may be a read error. V is TRBV10-3 and J is TRBJ2-4; D may match TRBD1 or TRBD2 (5 bases each). The V end lost 6 bases, the J end lost 6 bases, and 15 bases lay between the germline ends. Germline V gene data show CDR1 as ENHRY and CDR2 as SYGVKD. This CDR3 has 14 residues. CDR3 in amino acids: CAIRDSAGANIQYF. The CDR3 nucleotides read TGTGCCATCAGGGACTCAGCCGGGGCAAACATTCAGTACTTC.

On this clonotype itself: This may stem from a read error, because a much larger clone lies one nucleotide away. For the CDR3, the DNA is TGTGCCAGCAGTGACGGCTCACTGCTCGAGCAGTACTTC. It codes for CASSDGSLLEQYF. The chain uses TRBV6-6 and TRBJ2-7; D is unresolved. V was pared by 5 bases and J by 6 bases, with 14 bases between. The CDR3 contains 13 residues. CDR1 MNHNY and CDR2 SVGAGI come from the germline V gene (reference sequence).

In this sample, this clonotype turned up many times. The V call is TRBV5-5, the J call TRBJ2-1, with D uncertain. CDR3 length: 14 amino acids. V was shortened by 0 bases and J by 10 bases, with 14 bases between the two germline ends. From germline, CDR1 is SGHKS and CDR2 YYEKEE (reference sequence). The CDR3 protein is CASSLEGLRREQFF. The CDR3 DNA sequence: TGTGCCAGCAGCTTGGAGGGCCTCCGAAGGGAGCAGTTCTTC.

V gene TRBV18 combines with J gene TRBJ2-1; 7 nucleotides align to TRBD1. With V trimmed by 4 bases and J by 9 bases, 9 bases remained unmatched. Per the germline V gene, CDR1 is KGHSH and CDR2 is LQKENI. The CDR3 covers 14 residues. CDR3 nucleotides: TGTGCCAGCTCACATCGGCAGGGGGTTGCTGAGCAGTTCTTC. Its protein is CASSHRQGVAEQFF.

J is TRBJ2-1 and V is TRBV19; maybe TRBD2 (5 bases). Germline loops: CDR1 LNHDA, CDR2 SQIVND (reference sequence). This CDR3 has 14 amino acids. V lost 7 bases and J 8 bases, leaving 18 bases between the germline ends. Here the CDR3 reads CASTPSGSWDEQFF. The CDR3 region has the DNA TGTGCCAGTACTCCCTCTGGGAGTTGGGATGAGCAGTTCTTC.